This T cell receptor (beta chain) was retrieved from a study of Ad26.COV2.S vaccination and SARS-CoV-2 variants. Study-wide context: Into the muscle, Ad26.COV2.S was dosed once or twice, 56 days apart.

CDR3 length: 13 residues. Between the trimmed V and J ends, which lost 7 bases and 2 bases, there was a span of 12 bases. Germline assignment: CDR1 SEHNR and CDR2 FQNEAQ (reference sequence). The count of this clone is one. As yet, its antigen is unknown. The treatment was: some 20 received Ad26.COV2.S at low or high dose, single or two shots; about 5 received placebo; per-sample allocation not given. The samples were gathered on day 63 after the first injection of vaccine or placebo. Ad26.COV2.S expressed prefusion-stabilized spike from the original Wuhan strain. General study points: Ad26.COV2.S recipients had broader spike-specific TCRs (P = 0.0014). Reports say spike-specific CD8+ and CD4+ T cell responses covered substantial breadth after vaccination.

TCRdb's table, derived via immunoSEQ multiplex PCR, lists solely in-frame clones and lacks some. The table lists roughly 300,000 clones, 86% of them singletons, with roughly 10% in the top ten. Sequenced here: peripheral blood, sampled in a trial of Ad26.COV2.S vaccine versus placebo. The sequence was collected from a person between 18 and 65 years old who received the Ad26.COV2.S COVID-19 vaccine or a placebo. J is TRBJ2-7 and V is TRBV7-9, with D perhaps matching TRBD2 (6 bases). The CDR3 coding sequence is TGTGCCAGCACCCCGTGGGGGGCCTACGAGCAGTACTTC. Amino acids: CASTPWGAYEQYF.